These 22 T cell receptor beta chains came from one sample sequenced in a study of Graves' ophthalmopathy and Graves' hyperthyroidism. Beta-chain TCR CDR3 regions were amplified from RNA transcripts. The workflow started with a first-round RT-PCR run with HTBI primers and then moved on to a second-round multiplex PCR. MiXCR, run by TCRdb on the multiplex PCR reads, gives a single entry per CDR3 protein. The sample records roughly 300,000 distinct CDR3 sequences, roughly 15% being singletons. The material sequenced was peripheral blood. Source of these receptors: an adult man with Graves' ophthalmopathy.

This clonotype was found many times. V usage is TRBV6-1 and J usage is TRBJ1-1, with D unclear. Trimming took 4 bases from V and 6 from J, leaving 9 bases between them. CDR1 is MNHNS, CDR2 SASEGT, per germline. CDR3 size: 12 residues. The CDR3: CASSARRAEAFF. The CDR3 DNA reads TGTGCCAGCAGTGCCCGAAGGGCTGAAGCTTTCTTT.

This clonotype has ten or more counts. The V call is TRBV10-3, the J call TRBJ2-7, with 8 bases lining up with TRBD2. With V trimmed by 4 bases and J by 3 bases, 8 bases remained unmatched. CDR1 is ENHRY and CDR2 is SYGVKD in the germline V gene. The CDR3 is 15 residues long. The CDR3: CAISGHSGNNYEQYF. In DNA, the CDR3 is TGTGCCATCAGTGGACATAGCGGGAACAACTACGAGCAGTACTTC.

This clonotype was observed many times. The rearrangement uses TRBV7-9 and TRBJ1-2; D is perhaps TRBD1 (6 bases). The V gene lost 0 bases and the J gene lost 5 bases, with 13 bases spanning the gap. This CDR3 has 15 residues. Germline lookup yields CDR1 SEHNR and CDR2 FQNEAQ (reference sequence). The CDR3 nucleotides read TGTGCCAGCAGCTTAGCCAGGGGCGAGATTTATGGCTACACCTTC. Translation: CASSLARGEIYGYTF.

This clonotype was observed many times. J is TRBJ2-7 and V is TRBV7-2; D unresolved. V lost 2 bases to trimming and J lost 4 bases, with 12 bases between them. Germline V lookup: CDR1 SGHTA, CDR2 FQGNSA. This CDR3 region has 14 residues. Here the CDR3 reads CASSLNSNLYEQYF. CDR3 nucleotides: TGTGCCAGCAGCTTAAACAGTAATTTATACGAGCAGTACTTC.

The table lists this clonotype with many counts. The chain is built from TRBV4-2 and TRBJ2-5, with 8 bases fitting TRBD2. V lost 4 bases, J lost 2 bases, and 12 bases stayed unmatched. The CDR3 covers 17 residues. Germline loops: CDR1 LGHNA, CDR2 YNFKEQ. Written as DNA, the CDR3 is TGTGCCAGCAGCCCTGGACTAGCTACGAGCAGGCAAGAGACCCAGTACTTC. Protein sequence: CASSPGLATSRQETQYF.

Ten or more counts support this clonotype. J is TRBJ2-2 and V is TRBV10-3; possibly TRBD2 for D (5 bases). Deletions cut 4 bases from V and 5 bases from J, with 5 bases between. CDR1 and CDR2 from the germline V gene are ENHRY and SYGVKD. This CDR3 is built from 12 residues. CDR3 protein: CAISGGTGELFF. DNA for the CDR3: TGTGCCATCAGTGGAGGGACCGGGGAGCTGTTTTTT.

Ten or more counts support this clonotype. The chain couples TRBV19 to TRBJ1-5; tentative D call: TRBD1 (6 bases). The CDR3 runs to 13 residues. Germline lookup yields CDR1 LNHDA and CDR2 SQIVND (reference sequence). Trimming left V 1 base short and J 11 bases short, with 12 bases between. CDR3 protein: CASSIGSRDTQHF. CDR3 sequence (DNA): TGTGCCAGTAGTATAGGGTCAAGGGACACCCAGCATTTT.

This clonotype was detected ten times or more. DNA of the CDR3: TGTGCCAGCAGTGAAGCGCCTAGGGTCCCCCAGCATTTT. Its protein is CASSEAPRVPQHF. J is TRBJ1-5 and V is TRBV2; the D is unclear. Looked up from germline, CDR1 is SNHLY and CDR2 is FYNNEI. This CDR3 has 13 residues. V was cut by 0 bases and J by 10 bases, with 10 bases left in between.

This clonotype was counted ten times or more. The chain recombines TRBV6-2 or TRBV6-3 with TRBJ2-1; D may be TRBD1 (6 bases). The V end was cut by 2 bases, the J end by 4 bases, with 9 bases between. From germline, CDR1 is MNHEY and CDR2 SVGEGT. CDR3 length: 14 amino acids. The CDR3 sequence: CASSYPQGYNEQFF. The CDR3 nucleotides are TGTGCCAGCAGTTACCCGCAGGGGTACAATGAGCAGTTCTTC.

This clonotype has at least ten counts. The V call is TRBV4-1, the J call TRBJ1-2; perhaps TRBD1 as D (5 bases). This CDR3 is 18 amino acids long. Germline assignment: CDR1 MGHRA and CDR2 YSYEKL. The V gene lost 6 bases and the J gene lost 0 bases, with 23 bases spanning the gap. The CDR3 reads CASRGSWARARTNYGYTF. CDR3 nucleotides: TGCGCCAGCAGAGGTTCATGGGCCAGGGCGAGGACTAACTATGGCTACACCTTC.

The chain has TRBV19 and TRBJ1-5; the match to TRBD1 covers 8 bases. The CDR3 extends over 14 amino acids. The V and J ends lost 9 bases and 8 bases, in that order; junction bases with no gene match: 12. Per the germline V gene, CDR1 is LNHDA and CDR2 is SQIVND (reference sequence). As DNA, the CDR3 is TGTGCCAGCACCACTACAGGGGGGAGTGAGCCCCAGCATTTT. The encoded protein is CASTTTGGSEPQHF.

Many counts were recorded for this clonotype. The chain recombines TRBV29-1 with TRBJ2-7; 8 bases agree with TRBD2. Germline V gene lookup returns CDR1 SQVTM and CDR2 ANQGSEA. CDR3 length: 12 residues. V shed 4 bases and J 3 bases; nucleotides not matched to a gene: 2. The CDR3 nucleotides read TGCAGCGTTGGACTAGCGAACTACGAGCAGTACTTC. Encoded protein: CSVGLANYEQYF.

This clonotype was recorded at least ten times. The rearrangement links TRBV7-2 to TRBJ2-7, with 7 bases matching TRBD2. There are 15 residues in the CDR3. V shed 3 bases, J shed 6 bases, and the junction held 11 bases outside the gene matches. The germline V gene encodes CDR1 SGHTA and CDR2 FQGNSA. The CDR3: CASSFATSRVREQYF. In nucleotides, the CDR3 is TGTGCCAGCAGCTTTGCGACTAGCAGGGTACGCGAGCAGTACTTC.

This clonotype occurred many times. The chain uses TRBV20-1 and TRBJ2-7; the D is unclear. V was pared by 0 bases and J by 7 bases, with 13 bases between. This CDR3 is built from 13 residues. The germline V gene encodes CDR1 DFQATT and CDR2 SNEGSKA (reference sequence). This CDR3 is CSAREKVYQEQYF. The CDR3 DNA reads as TGCAGTGCTAGAGAAAAGGTTTACCAGGAGCAGTACTTC.

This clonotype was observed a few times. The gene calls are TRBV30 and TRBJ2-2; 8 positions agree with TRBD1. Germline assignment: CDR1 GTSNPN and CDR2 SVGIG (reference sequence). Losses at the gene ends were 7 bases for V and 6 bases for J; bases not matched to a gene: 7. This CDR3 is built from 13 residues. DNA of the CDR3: TGTGCCTACACGACAGGGGTCCCCGGGGAGCTGTTTTTT. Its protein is CAYTTGVPGELFF.

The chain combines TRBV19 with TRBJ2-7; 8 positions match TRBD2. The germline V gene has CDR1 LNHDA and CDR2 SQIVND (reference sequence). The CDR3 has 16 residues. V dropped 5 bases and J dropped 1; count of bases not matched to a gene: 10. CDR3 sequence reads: CASSLLPQRESYEQYF. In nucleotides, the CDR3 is TGTGCCAGTAGTCTCCTCCCCCAGCGGGAGTCCTACGAGCAGTACTTC.

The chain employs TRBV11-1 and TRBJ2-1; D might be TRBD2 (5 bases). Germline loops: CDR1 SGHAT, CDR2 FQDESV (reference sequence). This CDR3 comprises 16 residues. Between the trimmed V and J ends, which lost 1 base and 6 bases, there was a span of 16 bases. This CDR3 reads CASSLGAGVARNEQFF. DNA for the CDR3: TGTGCCAGCAGCTTAGGTGCGGGCGTAGCCCGCAATGAGCAGTTCTTC.

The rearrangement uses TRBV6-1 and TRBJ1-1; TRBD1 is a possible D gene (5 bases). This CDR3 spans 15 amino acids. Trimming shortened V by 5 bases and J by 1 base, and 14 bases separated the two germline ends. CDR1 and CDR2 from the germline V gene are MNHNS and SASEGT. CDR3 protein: CASSPRDGGNTEAFF. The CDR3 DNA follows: TGTGCCAGCAGTCCCCGGGATGGGGGGAACACTGAAGCTTTCTTT.

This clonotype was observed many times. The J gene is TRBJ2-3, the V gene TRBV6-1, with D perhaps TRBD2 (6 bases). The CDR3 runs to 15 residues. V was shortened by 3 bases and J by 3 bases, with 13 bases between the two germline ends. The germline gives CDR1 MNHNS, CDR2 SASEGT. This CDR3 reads CASSDSGKETDTQYF. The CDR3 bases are TGTGCCAGCAGTGATAGCGGAAAGGAGACAGATACGCAGTATTTT.

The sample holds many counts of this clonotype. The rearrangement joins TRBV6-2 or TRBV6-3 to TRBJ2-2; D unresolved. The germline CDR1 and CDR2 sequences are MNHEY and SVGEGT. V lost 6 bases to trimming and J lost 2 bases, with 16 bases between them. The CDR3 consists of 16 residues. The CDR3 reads CASRYPKGFNTGELFF. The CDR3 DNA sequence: TGTGCCAGCAGATACCCTAAGGGCTTTAACACCGGGGAGCTGTTTTTT.

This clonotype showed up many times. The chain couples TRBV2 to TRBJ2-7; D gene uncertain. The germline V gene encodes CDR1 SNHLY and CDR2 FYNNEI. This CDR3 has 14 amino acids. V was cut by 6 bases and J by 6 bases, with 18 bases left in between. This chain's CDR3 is CASRANLEAGEQYF. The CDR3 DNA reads TGTGCCAGCAGGGCCAATCTAGAAGCCGGCGAGCAGTACTTC.

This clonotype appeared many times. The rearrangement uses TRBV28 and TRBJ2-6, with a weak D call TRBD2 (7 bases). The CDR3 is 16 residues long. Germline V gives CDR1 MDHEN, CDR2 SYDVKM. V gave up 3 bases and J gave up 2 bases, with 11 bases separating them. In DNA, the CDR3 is TGTGCCAGCAGTTTGTCGGGGGGCGCTGGGGCCAACGTCCTGACTTTC. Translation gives CASSLSGGAGANVLTF.